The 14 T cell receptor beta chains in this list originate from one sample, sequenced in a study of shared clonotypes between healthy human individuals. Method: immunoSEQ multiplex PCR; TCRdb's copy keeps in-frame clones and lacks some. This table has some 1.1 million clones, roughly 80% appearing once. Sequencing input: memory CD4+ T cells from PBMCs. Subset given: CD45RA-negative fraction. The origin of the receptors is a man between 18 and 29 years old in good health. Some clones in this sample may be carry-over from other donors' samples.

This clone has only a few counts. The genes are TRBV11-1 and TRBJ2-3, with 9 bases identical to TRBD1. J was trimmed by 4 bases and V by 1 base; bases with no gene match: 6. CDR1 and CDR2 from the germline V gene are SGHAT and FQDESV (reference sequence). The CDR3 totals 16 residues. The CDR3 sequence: CASSLGRTGASDTQYF. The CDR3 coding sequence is TGTGCCAGCAGCTTAGGAAGGACAGGGGCTTCAGATACGCAGTATTTT.

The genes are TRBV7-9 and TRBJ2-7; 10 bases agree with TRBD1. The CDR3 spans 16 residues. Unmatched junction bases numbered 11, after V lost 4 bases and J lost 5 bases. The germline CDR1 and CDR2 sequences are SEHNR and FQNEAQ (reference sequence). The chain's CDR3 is CASSSQLTGGFNEQYF. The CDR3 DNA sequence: TGTGCCAGCAGCTCCCAACTGACAGGGGGCTTCAACGAGCAGTACTTC. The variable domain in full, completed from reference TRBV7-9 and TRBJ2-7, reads DTGVSQNPRHKITKRGQNVTFRCDPISEHNRLYWYRQTLGQGPEFLTYFQNEAQLEKSRLLSDRFSAERPKGSFSTLEIQRTEQGDSAMYLCASSSQLTGGFNEQYFGPGTRLTVT.

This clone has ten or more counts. The CDR3 sequence is CASSLSGRWDTQYF. For the CDR3, the DNA is TGTGCCAGCAGCCTAAGCGGGAGGTGGGATACGCAGTATTTT. The V and J genes are TRBV14 and TRBJ2-3; 9 bases are shared with TRBD2. Germline-derived CDR1 and CDR2 are SGHDN and FVKESK. CDR3 length: 14 residues. Trimming removed 4 bases from V and 6 bases from J; junction bases left unmatched: 5.

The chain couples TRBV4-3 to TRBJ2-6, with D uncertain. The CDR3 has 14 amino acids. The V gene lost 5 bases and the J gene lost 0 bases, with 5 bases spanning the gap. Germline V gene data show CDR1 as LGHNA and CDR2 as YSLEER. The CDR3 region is CASSYNSGANVLTF. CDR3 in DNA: TGCGCCAGCAGCTATAACTCTGGGGCCAACGTCCTGACTTTC.

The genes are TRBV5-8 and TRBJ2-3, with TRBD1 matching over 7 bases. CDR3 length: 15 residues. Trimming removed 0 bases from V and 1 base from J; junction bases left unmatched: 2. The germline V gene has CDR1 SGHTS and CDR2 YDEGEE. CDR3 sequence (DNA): TGTGCCAGCAGCTTGGGACAGGGCGGCACAGATACGCAGTATTTT. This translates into CASSLGQGGTDTQYF.

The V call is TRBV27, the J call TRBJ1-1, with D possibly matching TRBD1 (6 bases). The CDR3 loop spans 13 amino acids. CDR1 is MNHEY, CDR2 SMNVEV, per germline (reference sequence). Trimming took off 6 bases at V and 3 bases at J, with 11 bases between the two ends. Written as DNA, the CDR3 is TGTGCCAGCAGCCGAAGACAGGACACTGAAGCTTTCTTT. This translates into CASSRRQDTEAFF.

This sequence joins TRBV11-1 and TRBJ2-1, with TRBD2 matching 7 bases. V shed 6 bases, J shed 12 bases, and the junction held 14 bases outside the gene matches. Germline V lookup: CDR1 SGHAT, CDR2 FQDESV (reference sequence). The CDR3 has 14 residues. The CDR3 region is CASSSRDYSGGQFF. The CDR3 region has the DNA TGTGCCAGCAGTTCGCGGGACTATAGTGGGGGGCAGTTCTTC.

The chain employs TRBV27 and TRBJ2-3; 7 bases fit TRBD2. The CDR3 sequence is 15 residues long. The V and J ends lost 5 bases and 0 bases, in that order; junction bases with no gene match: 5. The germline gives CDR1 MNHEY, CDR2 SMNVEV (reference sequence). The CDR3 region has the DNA TGTGCCAGCAGTCCGCGGACTAGTAGCACAGATACGCAGTATTTT. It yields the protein CASSPRTSSTDTQYF.

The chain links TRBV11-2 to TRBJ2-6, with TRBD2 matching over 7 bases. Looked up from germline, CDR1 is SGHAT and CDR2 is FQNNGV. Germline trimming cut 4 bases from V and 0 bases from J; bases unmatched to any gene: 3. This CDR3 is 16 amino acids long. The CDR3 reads CASSSGGSSGANVLTF. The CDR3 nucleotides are TGTGCCAGCAGCTCGGGGGGAAGCTCTGGGGCCAACGTCCTGACTTTC.

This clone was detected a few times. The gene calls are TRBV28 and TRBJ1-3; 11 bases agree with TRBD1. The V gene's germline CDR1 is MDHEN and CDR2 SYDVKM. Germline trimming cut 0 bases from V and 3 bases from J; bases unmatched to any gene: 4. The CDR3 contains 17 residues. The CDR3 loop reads CASSLWRTGGNGNTIYF. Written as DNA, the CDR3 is TGTGCCAGCAGTTTATGGAGGACAGGGGGCAATGGAAACACCATATATTTT. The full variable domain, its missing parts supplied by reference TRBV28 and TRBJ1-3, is DVKVTQSSRYLVKRTGEKVFLECVQDMDHENMFWYRQDPGLGLRLIYFSYDVKMKEKGDIPEGYSVSREKKERFSLILESASTNQTSMYLCASSLWRTGGNGNTIYFGEGSWLTVV.

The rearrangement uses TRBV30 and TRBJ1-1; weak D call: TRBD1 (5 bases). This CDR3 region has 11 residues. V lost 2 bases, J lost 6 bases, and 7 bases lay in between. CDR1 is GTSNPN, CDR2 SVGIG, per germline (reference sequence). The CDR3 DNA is TGTGCCTGGAGTCAAGGGGCTGAAGCTTTCTTT. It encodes CAWSQGAEAFF.

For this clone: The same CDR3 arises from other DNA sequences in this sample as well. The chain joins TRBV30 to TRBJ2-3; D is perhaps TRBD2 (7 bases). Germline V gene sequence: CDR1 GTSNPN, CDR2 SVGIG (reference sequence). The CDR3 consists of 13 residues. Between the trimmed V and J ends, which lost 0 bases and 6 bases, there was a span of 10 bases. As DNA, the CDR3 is TGTGCCTGGAGTGTTGGGGGGGCGGATACGCAGTATTTT. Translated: CAWSVGGADTQYF. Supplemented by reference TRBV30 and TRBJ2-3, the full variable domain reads SQTIHQWPATLVQPVGSPLSLECTVEGTSNPNLYWYRQAAGRGLQLLFYSVGIGQISSEVPQNLSASRPQDRQFILSSKKLLLSDSGFYLCAWSVGGADTQYFGPGTRLTVL.

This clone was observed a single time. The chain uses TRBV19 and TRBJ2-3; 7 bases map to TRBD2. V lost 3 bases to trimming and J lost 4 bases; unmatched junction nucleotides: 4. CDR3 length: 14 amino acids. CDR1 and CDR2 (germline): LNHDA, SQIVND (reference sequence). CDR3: CASSIGGLADTQYF. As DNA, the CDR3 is TGTGCCAGTAGTATCGGTGGACTAGCAGATACGCAGTATTTT. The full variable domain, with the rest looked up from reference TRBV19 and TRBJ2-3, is DGGITQSPKYLFRKEGQNVTLSCEQNLNHDAMYWYRQDPGQGLRLIYYSQIVNDFQKGDIAEGYSVSREKKESFPLTVTSAQKNPTAFYLCASSIGGLADTQYFGPGTRLTVL.

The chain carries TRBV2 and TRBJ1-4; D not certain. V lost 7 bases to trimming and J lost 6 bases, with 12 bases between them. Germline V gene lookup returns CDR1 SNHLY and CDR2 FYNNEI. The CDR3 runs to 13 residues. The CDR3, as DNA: TGTGCCAGCAATAGAAATAGGGATGAAAAACTGTTTTTT. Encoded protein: CASNRNRDEKLFF. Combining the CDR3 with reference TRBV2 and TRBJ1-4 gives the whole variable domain EPEVTQTPSHQVTQMGQEVILRCVPISNHLYFYWYRQILGQKVEFLVSFYNNEISEKSEIFDDQFSVERPDGSNFTLKIRSTKLEDSAMYFCASNRNRDEKLFFGSGTQLSVL.